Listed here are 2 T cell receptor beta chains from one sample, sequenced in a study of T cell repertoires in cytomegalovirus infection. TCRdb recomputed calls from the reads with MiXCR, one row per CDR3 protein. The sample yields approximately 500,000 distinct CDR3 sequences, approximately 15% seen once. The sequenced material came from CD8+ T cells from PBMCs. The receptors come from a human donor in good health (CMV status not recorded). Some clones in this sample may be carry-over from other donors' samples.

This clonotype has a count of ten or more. Written as DNA, the CDR3 is TGTGCCAGGGGGGACGTTGAAGAGTATGGCTACACCTTC. Its translation is CARGDVEEYGYTF. The gene calls are TRBV2 and TRBJ1-2; D may be TRBD1 (5 bases). Trimming shortened V by 9 bases and J by 5 bases, and 16 bases separated the two germline ends. Per germline, CDR1 SNHLY and CDR2 FYNNEI. CDR3 length: 13 amino acids. The full variable domain, with the rest looked up from reference TRBV2 and TRBJ1-2, is EPEVTQTPSHQVTQMGQEVILRCVPISNHLYFYWYRQILGQKVEFLVSFYNNEISEKSEIFDDQFSVERPDGSNFTLKIRSTKLEDSAMYFCARGDVEEYGYTFGSGTRLTVV.

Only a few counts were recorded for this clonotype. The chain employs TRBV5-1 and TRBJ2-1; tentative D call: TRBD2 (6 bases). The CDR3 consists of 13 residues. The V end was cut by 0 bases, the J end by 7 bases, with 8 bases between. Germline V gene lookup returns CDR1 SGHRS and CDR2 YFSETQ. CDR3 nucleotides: TGCGCCAGCAGCTTGGTTAGCGGTAATGAGCAGTTCTTC. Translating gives CASSLVSGNEQFF.